The 8 T cell receptor beta chains below come from one sample, sequenced in a study of identifying expanded T cells in peripheral blood. The assay was immunoSEQ multiplex PCR, and TCRdb's table has in-frame clones only and misses some. The table records roughly 81,000 clones, about 83% of them present only once. The sample consisted of blood. These receptors were obtained from a person aged 18 to 75 in good health.

This chain joins TRBV11-2 and TRBJ1-1, with 7 bases lining up with TRBD1. Germline V gives CDR1 SGHAT, CDR2 FQNNGV. J lost 8 bases, V lost 1 base, and 4 bases had no gene match. The CDR3 contains 13 residues. CDR3 residues: CASSLGTGQEAFF. In DNA form, the CDR3 reads TGTGCCAGCAGCTTAGGGACAGGACAAGAAGCTTTCTTT.

The chain is built from TRBV7-2 and TRBJ2-1; D remains ambiguous. Germline loops: CDR1 SGHTA, CDR2 FQGNSA. The CDR3 is 15 residues long. V gave up 5 bases and J gave up 10 bases, with 21 bases separating them. Here the CDR3 DNA reads TGTGCCAGCAGCCTAGATTTCGACCGCGGATGGGAGCAGTTCTTC. It specifies CASSLDFDRGWEQFF.

CDR3 sequence reads: CASSHRSLWRLARTLAGSEQYF. In nucleotides, the CDR3 is TGTGCCAGCAGCCACCGTTCCCTTTGGCGCCTAGCAAGAACCCTAGCGGGAAGCGAGCAGTACTTC. J is TRBJ2-7 and V is TRBV28; 9 bases align to TRBD2. Germline CDR1 MDHEN, CDR2 SYDVKM. Trimming removed 6 bases from V and 6 bases from J; junction bases left unmatched: 33. This CDR3 is 22 amino acids long.

The CDR3 nucleotides are TGTGCCAGCAGCTTAGGAAAAGACCGAAGCTCCTACGAGCAGTACTTC. The encoded protein is CASSLGKDRSSYEQYF. This chain connects TRBV7-2 to TRBJ2-7; D is uncertain. Germline lookup yields CDR1 SGHTA and CDR2 FQGNSA. Trimming left V 1 base short and J 0 bases short, with 13 bases between. This CDR3 has 16 residues.

The V and J genes are TRBV18 and TRBJ2-7; D unresolved. The CDR3 spans 12 residues. Germline CDR1 and CDR2: KGHSH and LQKENI. V lost 6 bases and J lost 0, with 6 bases in between. The CDR3 loop reads CASSPISYEQYF. The CDR3 DNA reads TGTGCCAGCTCCCCTATCTCCTACGAGCAGTACTTC.

The chain joins TRBV6-5 to TRBJ2-7; either TRBD1 or TRBD2 may supply D (6 bases each). With 4 bases removed from V and 6 bases from J, the gap between germline ends came to 16 bases. This CDR3 is built from 14 residues. Germline assignment: CDR1 MNHEY and CDR2 SVGAGI. In DNA form, the CDR3 reads TGTGCCAGCAGTTTCTTGGAAGGGGGGCGCGAGCAGTACTTC. Amino acid sequence: CASSFLEGGREQYF.

The V call is TRBV7-9, the J call TRBJ2-1; the match to TRBD1 covers 10 bases. CDR1 is SEHNR, CDR2 FQNEAQ, per germline (reference sequence). This CDR3 is 15 amino acids long. Germline trimming cut 5 bases from V and 4 bases from J; bases unmatched to any gene: 5. The CDR3 protein is CASSPDRGRYNEQFF. As DNA, the CDR3 is TGTGCCAGCAGCCCCGACAGGGGGCGTTACAATGAGCAGTTCTTC.

This chain uses TRBV11-2 with TRBJ1-2, with TRBD1 matching 8 bases. Germline CDR1 SGHAT, CDR2 FQNNGV. J was trimmed by 2 bases and V by 1 base; bases with no gene match: 0. The CDR3 sequence is 14 residues long. CDR3 in amino acids: CASSLGQGNYGYTF. The CDR3 nucleotides read TGTGCCAGCAGCTTAGGACAGGGGAACTATGGCTACACCTTC.